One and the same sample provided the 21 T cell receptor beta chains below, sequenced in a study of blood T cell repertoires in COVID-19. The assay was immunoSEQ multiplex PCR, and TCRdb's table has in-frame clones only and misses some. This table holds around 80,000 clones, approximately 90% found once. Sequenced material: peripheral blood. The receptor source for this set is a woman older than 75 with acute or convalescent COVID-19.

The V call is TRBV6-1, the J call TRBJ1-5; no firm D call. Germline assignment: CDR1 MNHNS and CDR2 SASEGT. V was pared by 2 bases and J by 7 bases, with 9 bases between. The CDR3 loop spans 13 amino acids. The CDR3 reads CASSESYRQPQHF. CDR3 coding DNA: TGTGCCAGCAGTGAATCCTACAGACAGCCCCAGCATTTT.

CDR3: CASSLRDTEWDEKLFF. The CDR3 DNA is TGTGCCAGCAGCTTAAGGGACACGGAATGGGATGAAAAACTGTTTTTT. The chain uses TRBV7-9 and TRBJ1-4; a weak D match, TRBD1 (6 bases). V was cut by 2 bases and J by 6 bases, with 16 bases left in between. The CDR3 contains 16 residues. Germline lookup yields CDR1 SEHNR and CDR2 FQNEAQ (reference sequence).

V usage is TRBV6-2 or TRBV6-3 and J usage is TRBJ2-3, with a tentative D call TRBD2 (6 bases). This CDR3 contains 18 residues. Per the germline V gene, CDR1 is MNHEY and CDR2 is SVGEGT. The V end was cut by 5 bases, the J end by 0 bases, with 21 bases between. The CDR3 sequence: CASSLASAATTSTDTQYF. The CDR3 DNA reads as TGTGCCAGCAGTCTGGCTAGCGCAGCAACCACCAGCACAGATACGCAGTATTTT.

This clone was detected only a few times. The CDR3 nucleotides read TGTGCCAGTAGTCCCAGGGACACAGATACGCAGTATTTT. Its protein product is CASSPRDTDTQYF. This chain connects TRBV19 to TRBJ2-3, with D tentatively TRBD1 (5 bases). V was pared by 5 bases and J by 2 bases, with 8 bases between. Germline values: CDR1 LNHDA, CDR2 SQIVND (reference sequence). There are 13 residues in the CDR3.

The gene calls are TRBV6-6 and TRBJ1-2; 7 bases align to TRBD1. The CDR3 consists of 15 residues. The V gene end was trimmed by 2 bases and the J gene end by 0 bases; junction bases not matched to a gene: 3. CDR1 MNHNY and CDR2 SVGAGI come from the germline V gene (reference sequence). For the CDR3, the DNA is TGTGCCAGCAGTTACCCCCAGGGGGCTAACTATGGCTACACCTTC. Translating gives CASSYPQGANYGYTF.

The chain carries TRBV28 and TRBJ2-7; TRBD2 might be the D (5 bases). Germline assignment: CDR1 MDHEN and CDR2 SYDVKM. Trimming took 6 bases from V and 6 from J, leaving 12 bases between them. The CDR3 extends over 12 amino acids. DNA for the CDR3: TGTGCCAGCAGCCCCCACGGAGGCGAGCAGTACTTC. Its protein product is CASSPHGGEQYF.

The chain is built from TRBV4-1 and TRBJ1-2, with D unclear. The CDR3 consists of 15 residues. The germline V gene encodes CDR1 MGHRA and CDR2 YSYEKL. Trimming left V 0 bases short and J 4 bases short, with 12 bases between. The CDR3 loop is CASSQDFQIPYGYTF. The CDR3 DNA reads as TGCGCCAGCAGCCAAGACTTCCAGATACCCTATGGCTACACCTTC.

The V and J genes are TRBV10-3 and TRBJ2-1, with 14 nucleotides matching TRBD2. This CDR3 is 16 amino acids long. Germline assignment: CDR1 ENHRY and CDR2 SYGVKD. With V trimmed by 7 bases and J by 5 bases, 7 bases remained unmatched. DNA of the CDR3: TGTGCCATCACCAGACTAGCGGGGGGGCCAGACAATGAGCAGTTCTTC. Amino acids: CAITRLAGGPDNEQFF.

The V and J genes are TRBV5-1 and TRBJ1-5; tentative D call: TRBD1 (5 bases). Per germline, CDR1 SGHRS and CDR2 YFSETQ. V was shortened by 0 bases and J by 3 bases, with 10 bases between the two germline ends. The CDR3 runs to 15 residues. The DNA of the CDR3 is TGCGCCAGCAGCTTGGAGGGCAGGGACAATCAGCCCCAGCATTTT. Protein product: CASSLEGRDNQPQHF.

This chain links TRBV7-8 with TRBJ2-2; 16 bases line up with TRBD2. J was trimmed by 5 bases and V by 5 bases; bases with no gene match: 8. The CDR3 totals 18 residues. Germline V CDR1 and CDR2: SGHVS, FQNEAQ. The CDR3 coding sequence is TGTGCCAGCAGCCCATCCGGGACTAGCGGGGGGGTAACCGGGGAGCTGTTTTTT. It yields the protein CASSPSGTSGGVTGELFF.

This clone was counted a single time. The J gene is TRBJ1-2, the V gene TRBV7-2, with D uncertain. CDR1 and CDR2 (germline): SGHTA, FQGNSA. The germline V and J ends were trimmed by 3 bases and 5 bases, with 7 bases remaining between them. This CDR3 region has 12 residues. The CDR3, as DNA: TGTGCCAGCAGCTTTGGAGGGTATGGCTACACCTTC. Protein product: CASSFGGYGYTF.

The chain's CDR3 is CASSQREPNSPLHF. The CDR3 nucleotides read TGTGCCAGCAGCCAAAGGGAGCCCAATTCACCCCTCCACTTT. This chain joins TRBV3-1 (or the pseudogene TRBV3-2) and TRBJ1-6; D remains ambiguous. Trimming took off 2 bases at V and 7 bases at J, with 9 bases between the two ends. Germline loops: CDR1 LGHDT, CDR2 YNNKEL (reference sequence). The CDR3 consists of 14 residues.

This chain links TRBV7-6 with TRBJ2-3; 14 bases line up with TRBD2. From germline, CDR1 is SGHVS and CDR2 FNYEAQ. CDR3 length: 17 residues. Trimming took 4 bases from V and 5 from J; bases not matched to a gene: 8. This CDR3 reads CASSSLGLAGALDTQYF. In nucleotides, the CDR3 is TGTGCCAGCAGCTCCCTGGGACTAGCGGGAGCCCTAGATACGCAGTATTTT.

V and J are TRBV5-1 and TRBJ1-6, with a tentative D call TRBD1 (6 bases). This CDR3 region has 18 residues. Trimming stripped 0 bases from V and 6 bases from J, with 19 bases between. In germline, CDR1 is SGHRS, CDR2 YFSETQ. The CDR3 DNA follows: TGCGCCAGCAGCTTGGTGGGGGCATATTCCCAGGGTAATTCACCCCTCCACTTT. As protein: CASSLVGAYSQGNSPLHF. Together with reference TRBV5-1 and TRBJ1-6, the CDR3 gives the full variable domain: KAGVTQTPRYLIKTRGQQVTLSCSPISGHRSVSWYQQTPGQGLQFLFEYFSETQRNKGNFPGRFSGRQFSNSRSEMNVSTLELGDSALYLCASSLVGAYSQGNSPLHFGNGTRLTVT.

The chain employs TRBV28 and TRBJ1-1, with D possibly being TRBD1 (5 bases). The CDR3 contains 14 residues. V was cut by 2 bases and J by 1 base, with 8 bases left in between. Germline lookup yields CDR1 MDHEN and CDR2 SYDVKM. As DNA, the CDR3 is TGTGCCAGCAGTTTAGGGGCTGCGAACACTGAAGCTTTCTTT. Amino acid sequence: CASSLGAANTEAFF.

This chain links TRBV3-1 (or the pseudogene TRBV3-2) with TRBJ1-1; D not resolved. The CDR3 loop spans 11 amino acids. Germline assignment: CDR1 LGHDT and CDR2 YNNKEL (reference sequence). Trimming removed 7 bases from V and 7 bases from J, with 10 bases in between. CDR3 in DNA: TGTGCCAGCACTTCGGGATTTGAAGCTTTCTTT. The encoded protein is CASTSGFEAFF.

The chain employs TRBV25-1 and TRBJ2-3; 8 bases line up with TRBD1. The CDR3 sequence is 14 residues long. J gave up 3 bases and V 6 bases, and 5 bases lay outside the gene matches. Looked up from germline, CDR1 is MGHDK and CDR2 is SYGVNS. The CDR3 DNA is TGTGCCAGCAGAGGACAGGGCCTTACAGATACGCAGTATTTT. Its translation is CASRGQGLTDTQYF.

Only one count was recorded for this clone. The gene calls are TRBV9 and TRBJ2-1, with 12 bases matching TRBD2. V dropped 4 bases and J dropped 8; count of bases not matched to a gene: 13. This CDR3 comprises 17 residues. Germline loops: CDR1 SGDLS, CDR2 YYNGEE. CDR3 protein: CASSPRPTSGSGDEQFF. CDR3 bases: TGTGCCAGCAGCCCTCGTCCGACTAGCGGGAGTGGCGATGAGCAGTTCTTC.

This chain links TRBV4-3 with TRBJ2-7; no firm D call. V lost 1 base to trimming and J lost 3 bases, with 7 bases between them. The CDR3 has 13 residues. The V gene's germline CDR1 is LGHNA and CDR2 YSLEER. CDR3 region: CASSQVGNYEQYF. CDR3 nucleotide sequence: TGCGCCAGCAGCCAAGTGGGCAACTACGAGCAGTACTTC.

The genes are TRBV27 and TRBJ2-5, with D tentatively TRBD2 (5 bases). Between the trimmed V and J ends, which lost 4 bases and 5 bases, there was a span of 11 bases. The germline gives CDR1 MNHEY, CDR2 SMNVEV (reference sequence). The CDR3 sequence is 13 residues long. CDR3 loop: CASSSSSGETQYF. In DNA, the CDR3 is TGTGCCAGCAGTTCCTCCTCGGGGGAGACCCAGTACTTC.

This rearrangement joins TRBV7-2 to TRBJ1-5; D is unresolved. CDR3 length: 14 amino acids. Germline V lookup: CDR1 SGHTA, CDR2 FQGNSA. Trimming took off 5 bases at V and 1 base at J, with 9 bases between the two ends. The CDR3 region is CASSQSGSNQPQHF. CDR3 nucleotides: TGTGCCAGCAGCCAGAGCGGGAGCAATCAGCCCCAGCATTTT. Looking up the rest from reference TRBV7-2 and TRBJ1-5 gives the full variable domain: GAGVSQSPSNKVTEKGKDVELRCDPISGHTALYWYRQSLGQGLEFLIYFQGNSAPDKSGLPSDRFSAERTGGSVSTLTIQRTQQEDSAVYLCASSQSGSNQPQHFGDGTRLSIL.